Shown below are 10 T cell receptor beta chains from a single sample sequenced in a study of T cells after yellow fever vaccination. TCRdb re-analysed the 5' RACE reads in MiXCR, keeping a single row per CDR3 protein. The table includes 120,000 or so distinct CDR3 sequences, 7.2% detected once. The specimen comprised CD4+ T cells sorted from PBMCs, sampled approximately 47 days after the first yellow fever vaccination. All receptors derive from a man aged 18 to 30 who received the YFV17D yellow fever vaccine.

This clonotype was found many times. V gene TRBV5-1 combines with J gene TRBJ1-1; 10 nucleotides line up with TRBD1. V gave up 4 bases and J gave up 6 bases; unmatched junction bases: 9. This CDR3 has 15 amino acids. Germline CDR1 is SGHRS and CDR2 is YFSETQ. The CDR3 DNA is TGCGCCAGCAGCCCCCGGACAGGGGGGTGGGCTGAAGCTTTCTTT. This sequence encodes CASSPRTGGWAEAFF.

This clonotype was detected many times. The chain employs TRBV7-3 and TRBJ2-3; 8 bases agree with TRBD2. The CDR3 contains 14 residues. V dropped 6 bases and J dropped 4; count of bases not matched to a gene: 6. Germline V CDR1 and CDR2: SGHTA, FQGTGA. The CDR3 region is CASSTGLASDTQYF. DNA for the CDR3: TGTGCCAGCAGTACCGGACTAGCTTCAGATACGCAGTATTTT.

This clonotype has at least ten counts. The chain links TRBV4-3 to TRBJ1-1; TRBD1 is a possible D gene (5 bases). CDR1 is LGHNA, CDR2 YSLEER, per germline. The CDR3 totals 16 residues. V lost 1 base, J lost 8 bases, and 20 bases lay in between. CDR3 sequence reads: CASSQGAGAYFLEAFF. The CDR3 DNA reads TGCGCCAGCAGCCAAGGGGCTGGGGCGTACTTTTTGGAAGCTTTCTTT.

This sequence joins TRBV5-1 and TRBJ1-1, with TRBD1 matching 7 bases. Germline V gene data show CDR1 as SGHRS and CDR2 as YFSETQ. This CDR3 spans 16 amino acids. V gave up 4 bases and J gave up 6 bases; unmatched junction bases: 15. The CDR3 here is CASSPTQRQGDAEAFF. In DNA form, the CDR3 reads TGCGCCAGCAGCCCCACGCAGAGACAGGGCGACGCTGAAGCTTTCTTT.

This clonotype was counted at least ten times. The chain joins TRBV29-1 to TRBJ2-7; D ambiguous. Germline lookup yields CDR1 SQVTM and CDR2 ANQGSEA. The CDR3 is made up of 12 amino acids. V lost 4 bases to trimming and J lost 1 base, with 8 bases between them. CDR3 residues: CSVGAASYEQYF. CDR3 nucleotide sequence: TGCAGCGTTGGGGCAGCGTCCTACGAGCAGTACTTC.

This clonotype was observed at least ten times. J is TRBJ2-2 and V is TRBV6-2 or TRBV6-3, with D possibly matching TRBD2 (5 bases). CDR1 MNHEY and CDR2 SVGEGT come from the germline V gene. This CDR3 is 13 amino acids long. The germline V and J ends were trimmed by 2 bases and 6 bases, with 7 bases remaining between them. This chain's CDR3 is CASSYQRAGELFF. The CDR3 DNA sequence: TGTGCCAGCAGTTACCAGAGGGCCGGGGAGCTGTTTTTT.

At least ten counts were recorded for this clonotype. This chain links TRBV7-8 with TRBJ2-3; 9 nucleotides match TRBD2. CDR1 SGHVS and CDR2 FQNEAQ come from the germline V gene. Trimming cost V 5 bases and J 3 bases; bases outside gene matches: 9. CDR3 length equals 16 residues. The CDR3 loop reads CASSTRAGGVTDTQYF. The CDR3, as DNA: TGTGCCAGCAGCACACGGGCGGGGGGGGTAACAGATACGCAGTATTTT.

This clonotype was observed many times. The chain links TRBV3-1 to TRBJ1-1, with a tentative D call TRBD1 (6 bases). The CDR3 consists of 13 residues. Per germline, CDR1 LGHDT and CDR2 YNNKEL (reference sequence). Trimming left V 5 bases short and J 1 base short, with 8 bases between. In DNA, the CDR3 is TGTGCCAGCAGCAGGGACACGAACACTGAAGCTTTCTTT. This encodes CASSRDTNTEAFF.

This clonotype was counted at least ten times. This chain joins TRBV12-3 or TRBV12-4 and TRBJ2-7; D call uncertain. CDR3 length: 15 amino acids. With 1 base removed from V and 2 bases from J, the gap between germline ends came to 12 bases. In DNA form, the CDR3 reads TGTGCCAGCAGTTTAGGTAATAGCAGCCCCTACGAGCAGTACTTC. It specifies CASSLGNSSPYEQYF.

The table lists this clonotype with many counts. V is TRBV3-1 and J is TRBJ2-1, with 11 bases matching TRBD2. V gave up 8 bases and J gave up 6 bases; unmatched junction bases: 3. The germline gives CDR1 LGHDT, CDR2 YNNKEL (reference sequence). The CDR3 is 13 residues long. The CDR3 loop is CASSLAGANEQFF. The CDR3 nucleotides read TGTGCCAGCTCACTAGCGGGGGCCAATGAGCAGTTCTTC.